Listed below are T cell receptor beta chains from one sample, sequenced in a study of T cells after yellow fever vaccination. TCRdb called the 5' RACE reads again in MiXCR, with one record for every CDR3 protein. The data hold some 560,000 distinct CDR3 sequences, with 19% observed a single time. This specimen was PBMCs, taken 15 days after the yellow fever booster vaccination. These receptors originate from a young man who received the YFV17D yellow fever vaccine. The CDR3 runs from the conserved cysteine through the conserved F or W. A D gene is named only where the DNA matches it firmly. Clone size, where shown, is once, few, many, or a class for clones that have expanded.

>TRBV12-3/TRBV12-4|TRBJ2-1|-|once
CASSTRLVVSNEQFF
TGTGCCAGCAGTACAAGACTAGTAGTCAGCAATGAGCAGTTCTTC
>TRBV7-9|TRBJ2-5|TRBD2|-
CASSWGTSSQETQYF
TGTGCCAGCAGCTGGGGGACTAGCAGCCAAGAGACCCAGTACTTC
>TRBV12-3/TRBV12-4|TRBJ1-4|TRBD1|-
CASSQTGPNEKLFF
TGTGCCAGCAGTCAGACAGGGCCTAATGAAAAACTGTTTTTT
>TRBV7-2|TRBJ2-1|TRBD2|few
CASSSIAGLAFF
TGTGCCAGCAGCTCTATAGCGGGGTTAGCGTTCTTC
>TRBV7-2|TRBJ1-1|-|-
CASSARGVGYTEAFF
TGTGCCAGCAGCGCGAGGGGGGTTGGGTACACTGAAGCTTTCTTT
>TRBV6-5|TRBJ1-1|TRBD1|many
CASRTGGTEAFF
TGTGCCAGCAGGACAGGGGGCACTGAAGCTTTCTTT
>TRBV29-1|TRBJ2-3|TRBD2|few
CSVAPGLHTDTQYF
TGCAGCGTTGCCCCGGGACTACACACAGATACGCAGTATTTT
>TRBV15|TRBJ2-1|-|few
CATSRDRADYNEQFF
TGTGCCACCAGCAGAGATCGGGCAGATTACAATGAGCAGTTCTTC
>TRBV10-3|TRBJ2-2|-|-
CAVQNTGELFF
TGTGCCGTCCAAAACACCGGGGAGCTGTTTTTT
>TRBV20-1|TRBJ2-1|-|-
CSARGQAMVNEQFF
TGCAGTGCTCGAGGGCAGGCCATGGTCAATGAGCAGTTCTTC
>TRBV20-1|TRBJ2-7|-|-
CSATGGRSSYEQYF
TGCAGTGCCACGGGGGGCAGGAGCTCCTACGAGCAGTACTTC
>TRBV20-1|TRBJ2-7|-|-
CSARDWREQYF
TGCAGTGCTAGAGACTGGAGGGAGCAGTACTTC
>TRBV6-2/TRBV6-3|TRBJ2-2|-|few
CASRPHTGELFF
TGTGCCAGCAGACCGCACACCGGGGAGCTGTTTTTT
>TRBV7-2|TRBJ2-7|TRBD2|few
CASSPGLAYAKQYF
TGTGCCAGCAGCCCGGGACTAGCTTACGCCAAGCAGTACTTC
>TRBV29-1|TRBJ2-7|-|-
CSVAVQGSEQYF
TGCAGCGTAGCCGTACAGGGCTCCGAGCAGTACTTC
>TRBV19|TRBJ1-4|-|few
CASTDRQEKLFF
TGTGCCAGTACGGACCGCCAGGAAAAACTGTTTTTT
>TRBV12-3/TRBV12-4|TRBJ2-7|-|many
CASSLAQGSYEQYF
TGTGCCAGCAGTCTCGCACAAGGCAGCTACGAGCAGTACTTC
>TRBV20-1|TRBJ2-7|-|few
CSARAFKANPYEQYF
TGCAGTGCTAGAGCATTTAAGGCAAATCCCTACGAGCAGTACTTC
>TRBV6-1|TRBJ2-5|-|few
CASRTTGQETQYF
TGTGCCAGCAGGACGACAGGCCAAGAGACCCAGTACTTC
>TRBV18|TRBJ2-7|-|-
CASLGTDSNHEQYF
TGTGCCAGCTTGGGCACGGACAGTAACCACGAGCAGTACTTC
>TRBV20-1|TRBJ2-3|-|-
CSARYGPDTQYF
TGCAGTGCTAGATATGGGCCTGATACGCAGTATTTT
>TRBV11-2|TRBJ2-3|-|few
CASSLDLATDTQYF
TGTGCCAGCAGCTTAGACTTAGCCACAGATACGCAGTATTTT
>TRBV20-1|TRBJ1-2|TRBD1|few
CSARSSGTGGGYTF
TGCAGTGCTAGATCTTCCGGGACAGGGGGTGGCTACACCTTC
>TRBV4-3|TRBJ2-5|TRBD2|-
CASSQEGLAGAPGETQYF
TGCGCCAGCAGCCAAGAAGGGCTAGCGGGAGCCCCGGGAGAGACCCAGTACTTC
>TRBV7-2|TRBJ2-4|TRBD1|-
CASSSDRKGAIQYF
TGTGCCAGCAGCTCGGACAGAAAGGGGGCCATTCAGTACTTC
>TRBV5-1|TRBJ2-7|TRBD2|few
CASSYWGRSNLAGGYEQYF
TGCGCCAGCAGCTACTGGGGCAGGAGTAATCTAGCGGGAGGCTACGAGCAGTACTTC
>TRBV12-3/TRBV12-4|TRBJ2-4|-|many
CASSSSYGNIQYF
TGTGCCAGCAGTTCGTCCTACGGGAACATTCAGTACTTC
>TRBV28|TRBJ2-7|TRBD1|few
CASSMPGQGARDEQYF
TGTGCCAGCAGTATGCCTGGACAGGGGGCGCGGGACGAGCAGTACTTC
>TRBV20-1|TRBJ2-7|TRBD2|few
CSAMEWGRAGFYEQYF
TGCAGTGCTATGGAGTGGGGGAGGGCCGGTTTCTACGAGCAGTACTTC
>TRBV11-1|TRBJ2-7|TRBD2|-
CASTSGLAGGPRSYEQYF
TGTGCCAGCACCTCCGGACTAGCGGGAGGGCCGCGTTCCTACGAGCAGTACTTC
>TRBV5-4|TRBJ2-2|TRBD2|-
CASSSGISGRAGELFF
TGTGCCAGCAGTTCCGGAATAAGCGGGAGAGCCGGGGAGCTGTTTTTT
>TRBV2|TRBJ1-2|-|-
CASSESGFYGYTF
TGTGCCAGCAGTGAATCAGGGTTCTATGGCTACACCTTC
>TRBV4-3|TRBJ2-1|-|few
CASSQEHPRGEQFF
TGCGCCAGCAGCCAAGAACACCCCCGGGGCGAGCAGTTCTTC
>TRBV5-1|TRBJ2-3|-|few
CASSPARRSTDTQYF
TGCGCCAGCAGCCCGGCCAGGAGAAGCACAGATACGCAGTATTTT
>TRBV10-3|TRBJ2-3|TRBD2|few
CAISLQRGTSSDTQYF
TGTGCCATCAGCCTCCAAAGGGGGACTAGTTCGGATACGCAGTATTTT
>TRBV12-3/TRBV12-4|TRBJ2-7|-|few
CASSTMDVGGEQYF
TGTGCCAGCAGCACAATGGACGTTGGGGGCGAGCAGTACTTC
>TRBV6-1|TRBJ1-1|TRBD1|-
CASSHTDRQNTEAFF
TGTGCCAGCAGTCATACGGACAGGCAGAACACTGAAGCTTTCTTT
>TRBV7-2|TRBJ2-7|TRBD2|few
CASTYTGTSPYEQYF
TGTGCCAGCACCTACACCGGGACTAGCCCCTACGAGCAGTACTTC
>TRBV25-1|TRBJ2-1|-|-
CASSDPSRDMFF
TGTGCCAGCAGTGACCCGTCCCGGGACATGTTCTTC
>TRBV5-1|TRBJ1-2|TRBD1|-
CASGSAGTGGYTF
TGCGCCAGCGGTTCTGCGGGGACAGGGGGCTACACCTTC
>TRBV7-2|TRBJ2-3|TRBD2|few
CASSLGGTSGNTQYF
TGTGCCAGCAGCTTAGGAGGGACTAGCGGTAATACGCAGTATTTT
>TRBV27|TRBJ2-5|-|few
CASSRLASQETQYF
TGTGCCAGCAGCCGCCTCGCTAGCCAAGAGACCCAGTACTTC
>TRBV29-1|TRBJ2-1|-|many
CSVALAGVEQFF
TGCAGCGTTGCACTAGCAGGTGTTGAGCAGTTCTTC
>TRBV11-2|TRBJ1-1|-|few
CASSRRYQNTEAFF
TGTGCCAGCAGCCGGAGGTACCAGAACACTGAAGCTTTCTTT
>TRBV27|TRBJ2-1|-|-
CASSFSAGQGAEQFF
TGTGCCAGCAGTTTCTCTGCGGGCCAGGGTGCTGAGCAGTTCTTC
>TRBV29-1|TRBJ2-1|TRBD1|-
CSVGTGNNEQFF
TGCAGCGTTGGGACAGGTAACAATGAGCAGTTCTTC